The present T cell receptor (beta chain) was sequenced within a study of Graves' ophthalmopathy and Graves' hyperthyroidism (dated by TCRdb to about 2018). Regarding the study in general: Peripheral blood was collected at initial diagnosis, before any treatment. The study used signatures of the TCR beta repertoire to tell Graves' ophthalmopathy apart from Graves' hyperthyroidism and to predict which patients would progress to ophthalmopathy. In total, around 130 blood samples were TCR-sequenced: around 42 ophthalmopathy, roughly 80 hyperthyroidism and about 17 hyperthyroidism-to-ophthalmopathy patients. A discovery set of more than 90 patients (roughly 41 ophthalmopathy, just over 55 stable hyperthyroidism) was enrolled to explore V-J signatures distinguishing ophthalmopathy from hyperthyroidism. The independent validation cohort included 18 hyperthyroidism patients plus 17 patients who later progressed from hyperthyroidism to ophthalmopathy. In more than 5 hyperthyroidism patients, the T-cell repertoire of thyroid tissue was compared with the T-cell repertoire of blood. Following sample collection, hyperthyroidism patients were given methimazole at a starting dose of 30 mg daily, and ophthalmopathy patients were given high-dose intravenous methylprednisolone. For training and testing, the roughly 100 patients in the discovery cohort were randomly divided in a 7:3 ratio. Overall study results and their limits: Among expanded thyroid clonotypes with frequency above 0.001, most also showed up in blood, which suggests that blood repertoires may reflect the thyroid immune response. No statistical method was used to set the sample size in advance, and the investigators knew which group each participant was assigned to. In validation, the model predicted ophthalmopathy progression with less than 71% sensitivity and roughly 72% specificity; roughly 12 predicted patients were CT-confirmed with GO in a median of about 7.1 months. Ophthalmopathy was separated from stable hyperthyroidism by the 13-signature model with 87.88% sensitivity and less than 82% specificity in cross-validation and with 80%/75% in the test set.

From a lookup of the germline V gene, CDR1 and CDR2 are KGHSH and LQKENI. Relative to germline, V is 5 bases shorter and J is 3 bases shorter, with 10 bases between their ends. The CDR3 numbers 13 residues from cysteine through phenylalanine. The only DNA kept is the CDR3, 39 bases in frame from the first base. Ophthalmopathy patients had moderately to severely active disease, Clinical Activity Score of at least 3, NOSPECS grade of at least 4, and disease duration under 3 months. Patients with other autoimmune diseases, uncontrolled infections, pregnancy or lactation were excluded from the study. Clinical symptoms, serum thyroxine, TRAb, thyroid ultrasound and orbital computed tomography formed the basis of the diagnosis. Ficoll-Paque density gradient centrifugation was used to isolate PBMCs from approximately 11 ml of fresh peripheral blood. Total RNA was extracted with Trizol reagent and quality-checked on an Agilent 2100 Bioanalyzer.

For repertoire sequencing, the TCR beta CDR3 regions were amplified from RNA transcripts. The first round of RT-PCR was done with HTBI primers and the Qiagen OneStep RT-PCR kit, and was followed by a second round of multiplex PCR, then size selection and purification. Sequencing of the libraries was carried out on an Illumina HiSeq2000 in paired-end mode with 100 bp reads. From the authors' description of their analysis: SOAPnuke was used for read processing, and reads with adapters, uncalled bases, a mean Phred below 15, or no exact constant-primer or identifier match were discarded. High-quality paired reads were merged with COPE v1.2.5. Each unique nucleotide sequence was defined as a clonotype, and clonotypes were aligned to IMGT TRB V, D and J references with MiTCR v1.1. The analysis was limited to V-J combinations with a frequency above 0.0001, which together covered 99.2% of repertoires. For each V-J combination, a TCR clonal expansion and chaos score was defined as F50 clonal expansion divided by the chaos observed in the TCRdist matrix. Features were reduced by Welch's t-statistics and random forest to over ten V-J combinations, which fed a naive Bayes classifier. Thyroid-blood repertoire similarity was quantified with the Morisita-Horn index. TCRdb itself trimmed the public reads at Q25 with fastp, ran MiXCR and retained productive beta chains. Each entry is one CDR3 protein sequence, shown with its most common DNA and genes. The V and J calls come from TCRdb's annotation, not from the publication. The sample records around 470,000 distinct CDR3 sequences, over 13% of which are singletons. The ten largest clones represent approximately 9.8% of the sample.

Concerning this clonotype itself: It lacks a known antigen. No per-base quality is available; no much larger clone lies one base away.

Sample: blood. The clonotype originates from a woman aged 25 to 39 with Graves' ophthalmopathy. Donor details come from another sample of the same person, matched by shared clones. The chain is encoded by TRBV18 joined to TRBJ2-5, with no confident D gene call. CDR3 sequence: CASSSRDKETQYF. The bases read TGTGCCAGCTCAAGTCGAGATAAAGAGACCCAGTACTTC.